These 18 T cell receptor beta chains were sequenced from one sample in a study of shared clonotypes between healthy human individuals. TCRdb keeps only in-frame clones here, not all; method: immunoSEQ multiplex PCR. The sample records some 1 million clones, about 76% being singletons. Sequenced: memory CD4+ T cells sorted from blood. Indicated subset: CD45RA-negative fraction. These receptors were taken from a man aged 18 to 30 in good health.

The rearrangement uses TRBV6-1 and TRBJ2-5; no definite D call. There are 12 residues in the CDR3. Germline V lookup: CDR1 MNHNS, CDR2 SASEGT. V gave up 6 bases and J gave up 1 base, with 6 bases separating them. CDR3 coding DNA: TGTGCCAGCAGACAGAGCCAAGAGACCCAGTACTTC. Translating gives CASRQSQETQYF.

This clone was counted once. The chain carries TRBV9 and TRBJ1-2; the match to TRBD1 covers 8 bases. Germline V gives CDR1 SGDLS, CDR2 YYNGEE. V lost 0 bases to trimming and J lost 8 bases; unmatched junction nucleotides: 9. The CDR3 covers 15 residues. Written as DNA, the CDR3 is TGTGCCAGCAGCGTAGCCGGGACAGGCGGACGAGGCTACACCTTC. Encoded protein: CASSVAGTGGRGYTF.

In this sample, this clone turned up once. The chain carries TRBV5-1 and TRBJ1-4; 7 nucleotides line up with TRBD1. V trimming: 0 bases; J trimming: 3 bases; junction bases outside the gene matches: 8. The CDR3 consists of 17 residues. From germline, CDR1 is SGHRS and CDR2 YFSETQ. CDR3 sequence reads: CASSLDTSGGSNEKLFF. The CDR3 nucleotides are TGCGCCAGCAGCTTGGACACCTCAGGGGGGTCTAATGAAAAACTGTTTTTT.

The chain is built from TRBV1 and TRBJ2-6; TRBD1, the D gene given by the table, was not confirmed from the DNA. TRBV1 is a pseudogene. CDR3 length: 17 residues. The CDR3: CTSRSRCAQSRANVLTF. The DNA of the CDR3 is TGCACCAGCAGGTCACGTTGTGCACAAAGTCGGGCCAACGTCCTGACTTTC.

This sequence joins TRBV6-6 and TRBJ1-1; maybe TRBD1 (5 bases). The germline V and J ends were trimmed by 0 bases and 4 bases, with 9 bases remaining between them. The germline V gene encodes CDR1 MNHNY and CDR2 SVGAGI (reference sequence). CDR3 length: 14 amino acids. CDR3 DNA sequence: TGTGCCAGCAGTTACTCGGGGGGGGTCACTGAAGCTTTCTTT. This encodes CASSYSGGVTEAFF.

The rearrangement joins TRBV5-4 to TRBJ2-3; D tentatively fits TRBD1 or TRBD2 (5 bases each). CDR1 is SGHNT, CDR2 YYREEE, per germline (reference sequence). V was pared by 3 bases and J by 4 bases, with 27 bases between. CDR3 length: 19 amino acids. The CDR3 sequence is CASSSPPGRAVIGADTQYF. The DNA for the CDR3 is TGTGCCAGCAGCTCCCCCCCAGGGCGAGCGGTTATAGGGGCAGATACGCAGTATTTT.

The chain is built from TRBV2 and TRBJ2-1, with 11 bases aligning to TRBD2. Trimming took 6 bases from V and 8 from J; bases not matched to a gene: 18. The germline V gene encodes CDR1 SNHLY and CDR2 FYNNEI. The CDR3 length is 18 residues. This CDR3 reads CASRRMGLAVPSGDEQFF. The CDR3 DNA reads TGTGCCAGCAGGCGAATGGGACTAGCGGTACCAAGTGGGGATGAGCAGTTCTTC.

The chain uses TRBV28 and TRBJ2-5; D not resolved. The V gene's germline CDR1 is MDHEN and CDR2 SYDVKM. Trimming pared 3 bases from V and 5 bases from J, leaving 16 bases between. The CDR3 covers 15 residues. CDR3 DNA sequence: TGTGCCAGCAGTTTTCGGTGGGGTCTCGGGGAGACCCAGTACTTC. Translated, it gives CASSFRWGLGETQYF.

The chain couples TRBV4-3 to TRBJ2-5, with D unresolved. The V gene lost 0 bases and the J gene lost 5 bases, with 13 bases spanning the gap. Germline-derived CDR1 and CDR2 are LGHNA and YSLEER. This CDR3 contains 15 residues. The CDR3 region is CASSQEAVRWETQYF. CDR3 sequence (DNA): TGCGCCAGCAGCCAAGAAGCTGTGAGATGGGAGACCCAGTACTTC.

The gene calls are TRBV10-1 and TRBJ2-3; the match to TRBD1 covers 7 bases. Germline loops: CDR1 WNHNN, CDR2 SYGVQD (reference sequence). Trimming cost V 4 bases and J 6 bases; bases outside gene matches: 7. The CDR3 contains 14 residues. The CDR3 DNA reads TGCGCCAGCAGTGGGACAGGAATAATGGATACGCAGTATTTT. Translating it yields CASSGTGIMDTQYF.

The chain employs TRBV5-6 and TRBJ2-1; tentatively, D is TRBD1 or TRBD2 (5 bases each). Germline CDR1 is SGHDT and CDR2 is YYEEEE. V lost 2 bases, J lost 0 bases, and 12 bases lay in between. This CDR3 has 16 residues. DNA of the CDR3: TGTGCCAGCAGCTTATTAGGGACGGACTCCTACAATGAGCAGTTCTTC. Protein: CASSLLGTDSYNEQFF.

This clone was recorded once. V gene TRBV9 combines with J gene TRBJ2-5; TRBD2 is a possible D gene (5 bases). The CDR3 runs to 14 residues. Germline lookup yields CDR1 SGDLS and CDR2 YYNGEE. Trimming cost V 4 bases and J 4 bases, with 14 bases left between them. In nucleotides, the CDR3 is TGTGCCAGCAGCACTACTAGGAGATCAGAGACCCAGTACTTC. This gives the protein CASSTTRRSETQYF.

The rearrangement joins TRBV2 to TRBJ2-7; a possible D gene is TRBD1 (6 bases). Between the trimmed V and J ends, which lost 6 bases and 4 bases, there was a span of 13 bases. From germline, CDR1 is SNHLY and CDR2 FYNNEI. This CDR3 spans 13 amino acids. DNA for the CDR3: TGTGCCAGCAGCGAGACAGGATCTTACGAGCAGTACTTC. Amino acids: CASSETGSYEQYF.

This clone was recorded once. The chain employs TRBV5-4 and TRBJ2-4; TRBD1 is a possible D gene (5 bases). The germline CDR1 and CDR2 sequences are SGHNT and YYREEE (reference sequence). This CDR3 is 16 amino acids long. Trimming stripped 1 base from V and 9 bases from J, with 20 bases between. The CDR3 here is CASSLFAGAQSGIQYF. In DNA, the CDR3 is TGTGCCAGCAGCTTGTTCGCTGGGGCTCAGTCTGGCATTCAGTACTTC.

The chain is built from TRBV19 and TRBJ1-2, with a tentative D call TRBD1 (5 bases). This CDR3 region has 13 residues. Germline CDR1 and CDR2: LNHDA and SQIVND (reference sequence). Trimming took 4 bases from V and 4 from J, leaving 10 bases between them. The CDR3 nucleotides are TGTGCCAGTAGTAATCCAGGGCCCTATGGCTACACCTTC. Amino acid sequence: CASSNPGPYGYTF.

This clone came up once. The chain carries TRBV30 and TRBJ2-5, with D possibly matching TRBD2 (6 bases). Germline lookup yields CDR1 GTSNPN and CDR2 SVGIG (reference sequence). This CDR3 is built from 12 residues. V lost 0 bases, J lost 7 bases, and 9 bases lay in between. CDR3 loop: CAWSVPGGTQYF. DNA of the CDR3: TGTGCCTGGAGTGTACCCGGGGGGACCCAGTACTTC.

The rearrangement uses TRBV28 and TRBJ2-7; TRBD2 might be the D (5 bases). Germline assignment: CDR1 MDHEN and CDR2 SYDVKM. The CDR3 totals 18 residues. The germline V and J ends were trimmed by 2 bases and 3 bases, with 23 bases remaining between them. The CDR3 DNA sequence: TGTGCCAGCAGTTTAAGTAAATGGGGAGAGACTAAAAGCTACGAGCAGTACTTC. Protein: CASSLSKWGETKSYEQYF.

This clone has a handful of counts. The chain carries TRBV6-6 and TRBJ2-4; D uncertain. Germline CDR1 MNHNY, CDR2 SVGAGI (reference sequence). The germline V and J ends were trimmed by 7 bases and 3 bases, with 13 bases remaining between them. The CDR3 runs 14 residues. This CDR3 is CASTLYVGKNIQYF. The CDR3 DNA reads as TGTGCCAGCACCCTGTACGTAGGCAAAAACATTCAGTACTTC.